Sequencing of this TCR beta chain was carried out in a study of blood T cell repertoires in COVID-19. Study details: Samples taken during acute and convalescent COVID-19 were collected in the United States, Italy and Spain. T cells, B-cell-depleted T cells, or PBMCs supplied cDNA or gDNA.

Turning to this clone: Other DNA sequences within the sample encode an identical CDR3.

Produced via immunoSEQ multiplex PCR; TCRdb's table is partial and in-frame only. Of about 150,000 clones in the sample, about 80% were seen once. Germline-derived CDR1 and CDR2 are SGDLS and YYNGEE. V lost 0 bases and J lost 4; bases outside the gene matches: 3. This CDR3 is 14 amino acids long. The TCR sequence derives from a woman aged 60-70 years with acute or convalescent COVID-19. V and J are TRBV9 and TRBJ2-7; 8 bases align to TRBD2. Source material: peripheral blood. CDR3 loop: CASSVAGGGYEQYF. The CDR3 region has the DNA TGTGCCAGCAGCGTAGCCGGGGGGGGTTACGAGCAGTACTTC.